This is a list of T cell receptor beta chains from one sample in a study of cytomegalovirus exposure and HLA in healthy donors. Repertoires were generated with immunoSEQ multiplex PCR, while TCRdb's copy carries only in-frame clones and drops some. The sample lists about 170,000 clones, 90% to 97% occurring once. Sequenced material: PBMCs. Receptors were obtained from a woman younger than 35 in good health and CMV-seronegative. Both conserved end residues are part of each CDR3.

v_gene	j_gene	CDR3aa
TRBV5-1	TRBJ1-1	CASSSTGTAVEAFF
TRBV6-5	TRBJ1-2	CASSSRTGGDYGYTF
TRBV19	TRBJ2-3	CASSGWLDGTDTQYF
TRBV5-1	TRBJ2-3	CASSPGASGGDTQYF
TRBV9	TRBJ1-6	CASSVVAGGNSPLHF
TRBV12-2	TRBJ1-4	CASRFLRSNEKLFF
TRBV6-5	TRBJ2-7	CASSPQGAVYEQYF
TRBV27	TRBJ2-1	CASRRTGTGHYNEQFF
TRBV25-1	TRBJ2-7	CASRRKGTGGYEQYF
TRBV6-1	TRBJ1-1	CASSDGAGANTEAFF
TRBV7-2	TRBJ2-3	CASSQSGARADTQYF
TRBV9	TRBJ2-2	CASSVLGGSGELFF
TRBV30	TRBJ2-7	CAWGRAFGNTYEQYF
TRBV9	TRBJ1-3	CASSAELGSSGNTIYF
TRBV5-6	TRBJ1-3	CASSGRTSFGNTIYF
TRBV5-4	TRBJ1-2	CASKSGQGYYGYTF
TRBV5-1	TRBJ1-2	CASSSQTGGDGYTF
TRBV30	TRBJ1-6	CAWQNRDSASPLHF
TRBV6-1	TRBJ2-1	CASSGTSGNYNEQFF
TRBV2	TRBJ2-5	CASSREETQYF
TRBV19	TRBJ2-7	CASSAGTGMFPPYEQYF
TRBV18	TRBJ2-5	CASSHGTDRETQYF
TRBV18	TRBJ1-1	CASSPSQGLGMNTEAFF
TRBV7-9	TRBJ1-2	CASSSGTGSGNYGYTF
TRBV7-3	TRBJ2-2	CASRLQGPGELFF
TRBV12-5	TRBJ2-5	CASGLVLGGRVETQYF
TRBV4-1	TRBJ2-1	CASSQAGGVGNEQFF
TRBV7-9	TRBJ2-1	CASSDRGRVNEQFF
TRBV29-1	TRBJ2-3	CSVEFSRRAGGFLRTDTQYF
TRBV6-1	TRBJ1-5	CASSAQPRDAVANQPQHF
TRBV10-1	TRBJ1-4	CASSVGGEGEKLFF
TRBV18	TRBJ2-3	CASSRGLAIDTQYF
TRBV10-3	TRBJ2-7	CAISYWGGKTYEQYF
TRBV5-6	NA	CASSSLGTGRNTYEQYF
TRBV18	TRBJ2-7	CASSPQSREVGEQYF
TRBV27	TRBJ1-6	CASSLGARANSPLHF
TRBV18	TRBJ2-3	CASSPPGTGGTDTQYF
TRBV7-2	TRBJ1-5	CASSAPGTVNQPQHF
TRBV4-3	TRBJ1-1	CASSQSRNTEAFF
TRBV6-4	TRBJ1-6	CASSEGFVDSPLHF
TRBV4-3	TRBJ1-2	CASSQTQGARDGYTF
TRBV19	TRBJ2-3	CASSNYRLGGTDTQYF